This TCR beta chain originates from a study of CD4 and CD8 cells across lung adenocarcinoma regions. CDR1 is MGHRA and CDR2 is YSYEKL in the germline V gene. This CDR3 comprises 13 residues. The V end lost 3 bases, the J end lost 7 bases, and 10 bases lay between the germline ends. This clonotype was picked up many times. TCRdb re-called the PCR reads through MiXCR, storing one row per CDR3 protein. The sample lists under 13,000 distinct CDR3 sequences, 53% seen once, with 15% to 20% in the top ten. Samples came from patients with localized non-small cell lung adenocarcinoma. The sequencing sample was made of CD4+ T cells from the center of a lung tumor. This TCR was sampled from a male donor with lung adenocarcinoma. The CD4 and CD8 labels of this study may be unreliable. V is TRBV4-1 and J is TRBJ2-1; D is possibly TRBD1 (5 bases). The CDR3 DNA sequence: TGCGCCAGCAGCCACAGGGTAGGGAATGAGCAGTTCTTC. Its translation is CASSHRVGNEQFF.